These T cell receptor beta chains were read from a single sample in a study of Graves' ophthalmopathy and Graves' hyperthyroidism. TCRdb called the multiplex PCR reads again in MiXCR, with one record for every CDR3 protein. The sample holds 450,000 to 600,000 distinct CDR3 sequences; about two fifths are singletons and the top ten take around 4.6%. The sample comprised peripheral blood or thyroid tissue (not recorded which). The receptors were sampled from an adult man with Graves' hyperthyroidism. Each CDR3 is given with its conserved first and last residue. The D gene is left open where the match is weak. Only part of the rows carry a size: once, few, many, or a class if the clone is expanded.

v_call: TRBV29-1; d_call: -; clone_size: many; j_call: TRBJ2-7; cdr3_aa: CSVGAGPYEQYF; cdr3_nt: TGCAGCGTTGGGGCAGGGCCCTACGAGCAGTACTTC
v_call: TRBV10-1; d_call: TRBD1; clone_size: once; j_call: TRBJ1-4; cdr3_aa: CASNPPDRGLAEKLFF; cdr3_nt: TGCGCCAGCAATCCTCCGGACAGGGGTTTGGCCGAAAAACTGTTTTTT
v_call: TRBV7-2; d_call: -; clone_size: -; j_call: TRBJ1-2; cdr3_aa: CASSILAGATGYTF; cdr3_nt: TGTGCCAGCAGTATACTAGCGGGGGCGACTGGCTACACCTTC
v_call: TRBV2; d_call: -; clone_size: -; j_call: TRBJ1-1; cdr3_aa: CASSEWGQGTEAFF; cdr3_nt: TGTGCCAGCAGTGAATGGGGGCAGGGTACTGAAGCTTTCTTT
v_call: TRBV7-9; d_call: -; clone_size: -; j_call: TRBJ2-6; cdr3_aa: CASSMWGGTAGANVLTF; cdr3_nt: TGTGCCAGCAGCATGTGGGGAGGGACAGCTGGGGCCAACGTCCTGACTTTC
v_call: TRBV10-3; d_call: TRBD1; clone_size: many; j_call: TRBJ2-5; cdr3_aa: CAVRSRGQETQYF; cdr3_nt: TGTGCCGTTAGGAGCAGGGGGCAGGAGACCCAGTACTTC
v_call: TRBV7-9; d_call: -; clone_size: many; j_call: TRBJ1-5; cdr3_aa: CASSLEANQPQHF; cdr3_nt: TGTGCCAGCAGCTTAGAAGCCAATCAGCCCCAGCATTTT
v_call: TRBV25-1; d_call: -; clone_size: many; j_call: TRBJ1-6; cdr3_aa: CASSELNPPLHF; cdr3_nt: TGTGCCAGCAGTGAATTGAACCCACCCCTCCACTTT
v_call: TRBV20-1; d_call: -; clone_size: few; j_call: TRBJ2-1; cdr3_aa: CSAGHSRDNEQFF; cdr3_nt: TGCAGTGCGGGCCACTCTCGAGACAATGAGCAGTTCTTC
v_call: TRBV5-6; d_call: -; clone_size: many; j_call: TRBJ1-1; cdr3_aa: CASSLRDGGLNTEAFF; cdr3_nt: TGTGCCAGCAGCTTGAGGGACGGGGGCCTGAACACTGAAGCTTTCTTT
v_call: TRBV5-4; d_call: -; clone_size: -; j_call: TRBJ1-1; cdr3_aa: CASSLAPAFF; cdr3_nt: TGTGCCAGCAGCTTGGCCCCCGCTTTCTTT
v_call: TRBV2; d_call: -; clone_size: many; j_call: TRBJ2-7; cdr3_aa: CASSDWGWGEQYF; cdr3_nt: TGTGCCAGCAGTGACTGGGGGTGGGGCGAGCAGTACTTC
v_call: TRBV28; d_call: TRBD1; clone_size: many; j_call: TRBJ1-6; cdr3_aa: CASRTGGVSPLHF; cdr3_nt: TGTGCCAGCCGGACAGGGGGCGTTTCACCCCTCCACTTT
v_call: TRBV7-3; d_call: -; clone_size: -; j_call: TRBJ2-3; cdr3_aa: CASSADSPDTQYF; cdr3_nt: TGTGCCAGCAGCGCAGACAGCCCGGATACGCAGTATTTT
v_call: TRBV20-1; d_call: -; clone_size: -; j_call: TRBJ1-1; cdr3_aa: CSAGGVGTSNTEAFF; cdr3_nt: TGCAGTGCTGGAGGGGTTGGCACAAGCAACACTGAAGCTTTCTTT
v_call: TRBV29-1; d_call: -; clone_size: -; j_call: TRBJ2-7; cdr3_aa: CSFGKYYEQYF; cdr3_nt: TGCAGCTTCGGGAAATACTACGAGCAGTACTTC
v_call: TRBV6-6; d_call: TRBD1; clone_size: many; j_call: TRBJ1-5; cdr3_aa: CASGTWDRSNQPQHF; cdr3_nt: TGTGCCAGCGGGACCTGGGACAGGAGTAATCAGCCCCAGCATTTT
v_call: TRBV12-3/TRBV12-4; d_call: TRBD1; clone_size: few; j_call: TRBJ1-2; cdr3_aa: CASSRRDRRNYGYTF; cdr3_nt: TGTGCCAGCAGTCGAAGGGACAGGCGAAACTATGGCTACACCTTC